Listed below are T cell receptor beta chains from one sample, sequenced in a study of beta chain features in type 1 diabetes. Method: immunoSEQ multiplex PCR; TCRdb's copy keeps in-frame clones and lacks some. The repertoire has hundreds of thousands of clones, roughly 70% of them found once; the top ten carry almost 0.055%. Sequencing was done on a sample of naive CD4+ T cells from blood. These receptor sequences come from a man aged 30 to 39 in good health. Each CDR3 is given with its conserved first and last residue. A D gene is named only where the DNA matches it firmly. Size values are once, few and many counts, or a class for expanded clones, and some rows have none.

>TRBV30|.|TRBJ1-1|.
TGTGCCTGGAGGATGGAGAAGAACACTGAAGCTTTCTTT
CAWRMEKNTEAFF
>TRBV20-1|few|TRBJ2-5|.
TGCAGTGCTAGGGCAGAGACCCAGTACTTC
CSARAETQYF
>TRBV30|.|TRBJ1-5|.
TGTGCCTGGAGTGGGAACTCCAATCAGCCCCAGCATTTT
CAWSGNSNQPQHF
>TRBV20-1|once|TRBJ2-2|.
TGCAGTGCTCGGGGGACCGGGGAGCTGTTTTTT
CSARGTGELFF
>TRBV30|.|TRBJ2-7|.
TGTGCCTGGAGCCCCCCCGTCTTAGCGGCGGCCGAGTACTTC
CAWSPPVLAAAEYF
>TRBV30|.|TRBJ1-2|.
TGTGCCTGGAGTGTACTTTCAGCTAACTATGGCTACACCTTC
CAWSVLSANYGYTF
>TRBV10-3|.|TRBJ2-7|.
TGTGCCATCAGTGAAGGAGACTACGAGCAGTACTTC
CAISEGDYEQYF
>TRBV5-1|.|TRBJ2-7|TRBD1
TGCGCCAGCAGCTTGGGGACAGGGCTCAATTACGAGCAGTACTTC
CASSLGTGLNYEQYF
>TRBV30|.|TRBJ1-1|.
TGTGCCTGGAGTGCTGACAGGAACACTGAAGCTTTCTTT
CAWSADRNTEAFF
>TRBV7-2|.|TRBJ2-2|TRBD1
TGTGCCACTCCGGGACAGAGAACCGGGGAGCTGTTTTTT
CATPGQRTGELFF
>TRBV28|few|TRBJ2-1|.
TGTGCCAGCAGCACCGGGACACCGGATGAGCAGTTCTTC
CASSTGTPDEQFF
>TRBV7-9|.|TRBJ1-2|TRBD1
TGTGCCAGCAGCCACCGGGACAGGGATCTTCGAGGCTACACCTTC
CASSHRDRDLRGYTF
>TRBV29-1|few|TRBJ1-3|.
TGCAGCGTTGATCAGGTGGGATCTGGAAACACCATATATTTT
CSVDQVGSGNTIYF
>TRBV20-1|.|TRBJ2-1|.
TGCAGTGCTAGATGGTACGATGAGCAGTTCTTC
CSARWYDEQFF
>TRBV13|.|TRBJ2-7|TRBD2
TGTGCCAGCAGCTTCCTCCTAGCGGGAGGGCCCCGCGAGCAGTACTTC
CASSFLLAGGPREQYF
>TRBV11-2|few|TRBJ2-4|TRBD1
TGTGCCAGCAGCCGCCCGCTCGCAGGGACAGTGGACTTC
CASSRPLAGTVDF
>TRBV6-1|.|TRBJ2-7|.
TGTGCCAGCAGTGAAGCCGCCGGGGGAGGTCCCCTTTCCTACGAGCAGTACTTC
CASSEAAGGGPLSYEQYF
>TRBV6-5|.|TRBJ2-5|TRBD1
TGTGCCAGCAGTCCCAAGACAGGGCGAGTCCAGTACTTC
CASSPKTGRVQYF
>TRBV18|.|TRBJ2-7|.
TGTGCCAGCTCACCCTCCGCCGAGCAGTACTTC
CASSPSAEQYF
>TRBV29-1|.|TRBJ2-3|TRBD1
TGCAGCGTAAGGGCAGGGACAGGGGGCACAGATACGCAGTATTTT
CSVRAGTGGTDTQYF
>TRBV29-1|.|TRBJ1-1|TRBD1
TGCAGCGCAAGCCGGGACAGAGACACTGAAGCTTTCTTT
CSASRDRDTEAFF
>TRBV29-1|few|TRBJ2-6|.
TGCAGCGTTGAAGCCCCGGGACAAAACTCTGGGGCCAACGTCCTGACTTTC
CSVEAPGQNSGANVLTF
>TRBV6-5|few|TRBJ2-5|.
TGTGCCAGCAGTCAGGGACAAGAGACCCAGTACTTC
CASSQGQETQYF
>TRBV30|.|TRBJ2-1|.
TGTGCCTGGGGGAAAGGGACGCCGAATGAGCAGTTCTTC
CAWGKGTPNEQFF
>TRBV2|.|TRBJ2-3|.
TGTGCCAGCCTCGCAGATACGCAGTATTTT
CASLADTQYF
>TRBV4-1|.|TRBJ2-7|.
TGCGCCAGCAGCCAAGATCCGGGTAGCTCATACGAGCAGTACTTC
CASSQDPGSSYEQYF
>TRBV28|.|TRBJ2-7|TRBD2
TGTGCCAGCAGCTCCCGAGGAGCGGGGCTCTCCTACGAGCAGTACTTC
CASSSRGAGLSYEQYF
>TRBV5-4|.|TRBJ2-5|.
TGTGCCAACCCGAGGAGAAGTCCGTGGCTTCGAGAGACCCAGTACTTC
CANPRRSPWLRETQYF
>TRBV30|.|TRBJ2-3|TRBD2
TGTGCCTGGCAGACTAGCGAAAGAACAGATACGCAGTATTTT
CAWQTSERTDTQYF